This is a list of T cell receptor beta chains from one sample in a study of identifying expanded T cells in peripheral blood. Sequencing used immunoSEQ multiplex PCR; TCRdb keeps in-frame clones, though not all of them. The data show tens of thousands of clones, around nine tenths seen once. The specimen was blood. The origin of the receptors is a person aged 18 to 75 in good health. CDR3s include the opening cysteine and the closing phenylalanine or tryptophan. D genes are given only for firm matches. Clone sizes are given selectively: once, few, many, or a class where the clone is expanded.

J gene: TRBJ1-5
clone size: few
D gene: TRBD1
V gene: TRBV29-1
CDR3 protein: CSASGQGDQPQHF
CDR3 DNA: TGCAGCGCCTCCGGACAGGGGGATCAGCCCCAGCATTTT

J gene: TRBJ2-1
clone size: .
D gene: .
V gene: TRBV6-5
CDR3 protein: CASSYSGQLGGNEQFF
CDR3 DNA: TGTGCCAGCAGTTACTCCGGACAGCTGGGCGGGAATGAGCAGTTCTTC

J gene: TRBJ1-5
clone size: .
D gene: .
V gene: TRBV19
CDR3 protein: CASSTPPGTENQPQHF
CDR3 DNA: TGTGCCAGTAGTACTCCTCCCGGGACGGAGAATCAGCCCCAGCATTTT

J gene: TRBJ1-5
clone size: .
D gene: TRBD1
V gene: TRBV7-2
CDR3 protein: CASSPDRVRGNQPQHF
CDR3 DNA: TGCGCCAGCAGCCCAGACAGGGTCCGAGGCAATCAGCCCCAGCATTTT

J gene: TRBJ1-6
clone size: medium-sized
D gene: TRBD1
V gene: TRBV6-1
CDR3 protein: CASSDTTGSGSPLHF
CDR3 DNA: TGTGCCAGCAGTGATACGACAGGGTCGGGCTCACCCCTCCACTTT

J gene: TRBJ2-3
clone size: .
D gene: TRBD2
V gene: TRBV2
CDR3 protein: CASTALAGAADTQYF
CDR3 DNA: TGTGCCAGCACGGCGCTAGCGGGGGCGGCAGATACGCAGTATTTT

J gene: TRBJ2-1
clone size: .
D gene: .
V gene: TRBV7-2
CDR3 protein: CASSLWSGEYNEQFF
CDR3 DNA: TGTGCCAGCAGCTTATGGAGCGGCGAGTACAATGAGCAGTTCTTC

J gene: TRBJ1-2
clone size: few
D gene: .
V gene: TRBV29-1
CDR3 protein: CSVPDQGGYTF
CDR3 DNA: TGCAGCGTGCCTGATCAAGGTGGCTACACCTTC

J gene: TRBJ2-3
clone size: .
D gene: TRBD1
V gene: TRBV9
CDR3 protein: CASSVEGTVTDTQYF
CDR3 DNA: TGTGCCAGCAGCGTAGAGGGGACAGTTACAGATACGCAGTATTTT

J gene: TRBJ1-6
clone size: few
D gene: TRBD1
V gene: TRBV13
CDR3 protein: CASSPGQAYNSPLHF
CDR3 DNA: TGTGCCAGCAGCCCGGGACAGGCATATAATTCACCCCTCCACTTT

J gene: TRBJ2-7
clone size: .
D gene: TRBD2
V gene: TRBV27
CDR3 protein: CASSLASGILYEQYF
CDR3 DNA: TGTGCCAGCAGCCTCGCTAGCGGGATTTTATACGAGCAGTACTTC

J gene: TRBJ2-3
clone size: .
D gene: .
V gene: TRBV19
CDR3 protein: CASSDFRDTQYF
CDR3 DNA: TGTGCCAGTAGTGATTTCAGGGATACGCAGTATTTT

J gene: TRBJ2-5
clone size: .
D gene: TRBD2
V gene: TRBV5-4
CDR3 protein: CASSSLADQETQYF
CDR3 DNA: TGTGCCAGCAGCTCGCTAGCGGACCAAGAGACCCAGTACTTC

J gene: TRBJ2-1
clone size: .
D gene: .
V gene: TRBV11-2
CDR3 protein: CASSLEPQGYEQFF
CDR3 DNA: TGTGCCAGCAGCTTAGAACCTCAGGGATATGAGCAGTTCTTC

J gene: TRBJ2-7
clone size: few
D gene: .
V gene: TRBV6-1
CDR3 protein: CASMGQLGPYEQYF
CDR3 DNA: TGTGCCAGCATGGGTCAACTAGGCCCCTACGAGCAGTACTTC

J gene: TRBJ1-2
clone size: few
D gene: .
V gene: TRBV19
CDR3 protein: CASSPAFRDHDGYTF
CDR3 DNA: TGTGCCAGTAGCCCCGCATTCCGGGACCATGATGGCTACACCTTC